The next 21 T cell receptor beta chains were all read from a single sample in a study of blood T cell repertoires in COVID-19. Assay: immunoSEQ multiplex PCR; the TCRdb copy retains only in-frame clones and omits some. Of approximately 210,000 clones in the sample, about 89% were seen once. Sequencing was carried out using peripheral blood. Receptors originate from a woman aged 40 to 49 with acute or convalescent COVID-19.

The rearrangement joins TRBV27 to TRBJ1-5; no reliable D call. The CDR3 is 18 residues long. Germline CDR1 MNHEY, CDR2 SMNVEV (reference sequence). The germline V and J ends were trimmed by 6 bases and 0 bases, with 21 bases remaining between them. In DNA form, the CDR3 reads TGTGCCAGCAGACCGAGGTCGAGGGAGCACTATAGCAATCAGCCCCAGCATTTT. Encoded protein: CASRPRSREHYSNQPQHF.

This rearrangement joins TRBV3-1 (or the pseudogene TRBV3-2) to TRBJ2-5; TRBD2 matches at 7 bases. CDR1 and CDR2 from the germline V gene are LGHDT and YNNKEL (reference sequence). V dropped 3 bases and J dropped 2; count of bases not matched to a gene: 21. The CDR3 contains 20 residues. CDR3 sequence: CASSQPRGPSGGDRQETQYF. For the CDR3, the DNA is TGTGCCAGCAGCCAGCCGAGAGGGCCTTCTGGGGGGGACCGACAAGAGACCCAGTACTTC.

This chain uses TRBV3-1 (or the pseudogene TRBV3-2) with TRBJ2-5; perhaps TRBD2 as D (7 bases). Germline CDR1 reads LGHDT; CDR2 reads YNNKEL (reference sequence). The CDR3 loop spans 14 amino acids. Trimming shortened V by 5 bases and J by 7 bases, and 17 bases separated the two germline ends. The CDR3 here is CASSGGGSSGTQYF. The CDR3 nucleotides are TGTGCCAGCAGCGGCGGGGGCTCTTCCGGGACCCAGTACTTC.

The chain uses TRBV6-5 and TRBJ1-1; D is perhaps TRBD1 (6 bases). The germline gives CDR1 MNHEY, CDR2 SVGAGI. The CDR3 covers 14 residues. Trimming removed 5 bases from V and 5 bases from J, with 15 bases in between. The CDR3 loop reads CASSPGVGGTEAFF. DNA for the CDR3: TGTGCCAGCAGTCCCGGAGTAGGGGGTACTGAAGCTTTCTTT.

The gene calls are TRBV7-3 and TRBJ2-2; perhaps TRBD1 as D (6 bases). V gave up 6 bases and J gave up 0 bases, with 17 bases separating them. CDR1 and CDR2 (germline): SGHTA, FQGTGA. The CDR3 runs 17 residues. CDR3 loop: CASRSPGDPANTGELFF. The CDR3 coding sequence is TGTGCCAGCAGATCCCCAGGGGACCCCGCGAACACCGGGGAGCTGTTTTTT.

The chain couples TRBV5-1 to TRBJ2-1; tentatively, D is TRBD2 (5 bases). Deletions cut 0 bases from V and 15 bases from J, with 16 bases between. The CDR3 extends over 13 amino acids. The germline V gene encodes CDR1 SGHRS and CDR2 YFSETQ. The CDR3 here is CASSLEGGGLPFF. CDR3 DNA: TGCGCCAGCAGCTTGGAGGGCGGCGGGCTGCCGTTCTTC.

This chain connects TRBV10-3 to TRBJ1-1, with D hard to call. Between the trimmed V and J ends, which lost 2 bases and 1 base, there was a span of 8 bases. CDR3 size: 14 residues. CDR1 is ENHRY, CDR2 SYGVKD, per germline. The CDR3: CAISERVENTEAFF. The CDR3 nucleotides read TGTGCCATCAGTGAGCGGGTGGAGAACACTGAAGCTTTCTTT.

The V gene is TRBV5-6, the J gene TRBJ1-3, with D unclear. Germline CDR1 SGHDT, CDR2 YYEEEE. V lost 0 bases to trimming and J lost 0 bases, with 13 bases between them. This CDR3 contains 17 residues. CDR3 sequence (DNA): TGTGCCAGCAGCTTGGATCCCGACATTCGCTCTGGAAACACCATATATTTT. Translating gives CASSLDPDIRSGNTIYF.

The CDR3 region is CASSYKRRMGTEAFF. DNA of the CDR3: TGTGCCAGTAGCTATAAACGGAGAATGGGCACTGAAGCTTTCTTT. The J gene is TRBJ1-1, the V gene TRBV19; no firm D call. V lost 6 bases, J lost 4 bases, and 18 bases lay in between. Germline-derived CDR1 and CDR2 are LNHDA and SQIVND (reference sequence). This CDR3 has 15 amino acids.

This clone was detected once. The CDR3 DNA follows: TGTGCCAGCAGTTCCTACGCTGACTCCTACAATGAGCAGTTCTTC. Translation: CASSSYADSYNEQFF. This chain connects TRBV11-3 to TRBJ2-1; no clear D gene. The CDR3 is made up of 15 amino acids. The germline V gene has CDR1 SGHNT and CDR2 YENEEA. V was pared by 6 bases and J by 0 bases, with 12 bases between. Together with reference TRBV11-3 and TRBJ2-1, the CDR3 gives the full variable domain: EAGVVQSPRYKIIEKKQPVAFWCNPISGHNTLYWYLQNLGQGPELLIRYENEEAVDDSQLPKDRFSAERLKGVDSTLKIQPAELGDSAVYLCASSSYADSYNEQFFGPGTRLTVL.

This sequence joins TRBV5-1 and TRBJ2-2; a possible D gene is TRBD2 (5 bases). CDR3 length: 17 amino acids. The germline gives CDR1 SGHRS, CDR2 YFSETQ. Trimming removed 0 bases from V and 0 bases from J, with 12 bases in between. CDR3 sequence (DNA): TGCGCCAGCAGCTTGGAACCGGGGTTAGCGAACACCGGGGAGCTGTTTTTT. Translation: CASSLEPGLANTGELFF.

The chain couples TRBV6-5 to TRBJ2-2; the D is unclear. CDR3 size: 12 residues. V was cut by 6 bases and J by 4 bases, with 6 bases left in between. Germline V gives CDR1 MNHEY, CDR2 SVGAGI. In DNA, the CDR3 is TGTGCCAGCAGGGCTAGCACCGGGGAGCTGTTTTTT. Its translation is CASRASTGELFF.

Turning to this clone: No DNA is shown, since the ends of the CDR3 on it are uncertain; the CDR3 is the one TCRdb lists. J is TRBJ1-5 and V is TRBV27; the table gives TRBD1 as D, unverified against the DNA. Counting both end residues, the CDR3 totals 15 amino acids. The germline CDR1 and CDR2 sequences are MNHEY and SMNVEV (reference sequence). CDR3 residues: CASSTSTGSSQPQHF.

This rearrangement joins TRBV5-1 to TRBJ1-3; D remains unclear. CDR3 length: 15 residues. Germline lookup yields CDR1 SGHRS and CDR2 YFSETQ. Trimming pared 0 bases from V and 0 bases from J, leaving 7 bases between. This CDR3 reads CASSLGGNSGNTIYF. The DNA of the CDR3 is TGCGCCAGCAGCTTGGGCGGGAACTCTGGAAACACCATATATTTT. The entire variable domain, with the rest obtained from reference TRBV5-1 and TRBJ1-3, is as follows: KAGVTQTPRYLIKTRGQQVTLSCSPISGHRSVSWYQQTPGQGLQFLFEYFSETQRNKGNFPGRFSGRQFSNSRSEMNVSTLELGDSALYLCASSLGGNSGNTIYFGEGSWLTVV.

This chain joins TRBV19 and TRBJ2-2; 10 bases line up with TRBD2. CDR1 is LNHDA, CDR2 SQIVND, per germline (reference sequence). The junction had 14 bases not matched to a gene; V was cut back by 3 bases and J by 4 bases. This CDR3 has 19 amino acids. CDR3 nucleotide sequence: TGTGCCAGTAGTATCCTGAGCGGGGGGGCCGTTAGATCCACCGGGGAGCTGTTTTTT. It yields the protein CASSILSGGAVRSTGELFF.

This sequence joins TRBV28 and TRBJ1-2; the match to TRBD1 covers 9 bases. The CDR3 totals 14 residues. Germline lookup yields CDR1 MDHEN and CDR2 SYDVKM. J lost 3 bases, V lost 6 bases, and 5 bases had no gene match. CDR3 sequence: CASRDRTGDYGYTF. As DNA, the CDR3 is TGTGCCAGCAGGGACCGGACAGGGGACTATGGCTACACCTTC.

This chain connects TRBV5-6 to TRBJ1-5, with D unclear. The germline V gene encodes CDR1 SGHDT and CDR2 YYEEEE. The CDR3 covers 15 residues. V was shortened by 5 bases and J by 4 bases, with 16 bases between the two germline ends. The DNA for the CDR3 is TGTGCCAGCAGTGACACCAAGTGGTTAAATCAGCCCCAGCATTTT. Translating it yields CASSDTKWLNQPQHF.

The rearrangement joins TRBV5-4 to TRBJ2-1, with TRBD2 identical over 11 bases. CDR3 size: 15 residues. V trimming: 4 bases; J trimming: 4 bases; junction bases outside the gene matches: 4. Germline CDR1 reads SGHNT; CDR2 reads YYREEE (reference sequence). The CDR3 DNA is TGTGCCAGCAGCGGGGGACTAGCGGATTACAATGAGCAGTTCTTC. It translates to CASSGGLADYNEQFF.

V gene TRBV5-7 combines with J gene TRBJ1-4; TRBD1 matches 7 bases. TRBV5-7 is an ORF, and what it does is uncertain. The CDR3 is made up of 11 amino acids. The ends lost 9 bases at V and 6 bases at J; junction bases unmatched: 2. For the CDR3, the DNA is TGTGCCACGGACAGGTATGAAAAACTGTTTTTT. Its protein is CATDRYEKLFF.

The V call is TRBV19, the J call TRBJ1-1, with TRBD1 identical over 9 bases. Trimming at V came to 6 bases and at J to 5 bases, leaving 19 bases not matched to a gene. Germline CDR1 LNHDA, CDR2 SQIVND (reference sequence). This CDR3 is 18 amino acids long. CDR3: CASSPYRTGTGRLTEAFF. The CDR3 DNA reads TGTGCCAGTAGCCCATACAGGACCGGGACAGGGAGGTTAACTGAAGCTTTCTTT.

The gene calls are TRBV11-2 and TRBJ1-2; tentative D call: TRBD1 (5 bases). CDR3 length equals 17 residues. CDR1 and CDR2 from the germline V gene are SGHAT and FQNNGV. V lost 5 bases to trimming and J lost 2 bases, with 21 bases between them. As DNA, the CDR3 is TGTGCCAGCAGCACAAAGATCCAGGGAAGGCCCAACTATGGCTACACCTTC. This codes for CASSTKIQGRPNYGYTF. Full variable domain (missing parts from reference TRBV11-2 and TRBJ1-2): EAGVAQSPRYKIIEKRQSVAFWCNPISGHATLYWYQQILGQGPKLLIQFQNNGVVDDSQLPKDRFSAERLKGVDSTLKIQPAKLEDSAVYLCASSTKIQGRPNYGYTFGSGTRLTVV.